This TCR beta chain comes out of a study of identical twins. TCRdb reprocessed the 5' RACE reads with MiXCR, giving one entry per CDR3 protein. The profile shows about 470,000 distinct CDR3 sequences, approximately 24% of them singletons. The germline V gene encodes CDR1 DFQATT and CDR2 SNEGSKA (reference sequence). V was cut by 3 bases and J by 2 bases, with 13 bases left in between. The CDR3 has 14 amino acids. A word on this clonotype: Antigen unknown.

Study results and limitations: In cord blood, abundant beta clonotypes had fewer insertions; memory showed no trend.

Another study also made use of these data, one on T cells expressing NK-cell markers. As that report states: CD3+CD56+NKG2C+, CD3+CD56+NKG2C- and CD3+CD56-NKG2C+ T cells, once sorted, supplied the TCR beta repertoires. There were seven HCMV-seropositive donors and one seronegative donor among the eight sequenced.

The sequenced material came from CD4+ T cells sorted from blood. The V gene is TRBV20-1, the J gene TRBJ2-5; D possibly corresponds to TRBD2 (6 bases). This sequence originates from a woman aged 18-29 years in good health. The CDR3 sequence is CSARKDGGQETQYF. CDR3 DNA: TGCAGTGCTAGGAAGGACGGGGGACAAGAGACCCAGTACTTC.